This T cell receptor beta chain stems from a study of vaccination and CD4 T cells after COVID-19. As for the study in general: The study drew post-COVID samples a median approximately 100 days after diagnosis (range 35 to 161). Post-vaccine specimens were obtained a median about 73 days after dose two (range 14 to 241). General study findings and limits: A median of about 90% of reactive clones, in convalescent patients, became evident only post-vaccination.

CDR3 size: 17 residues. Germline V gene sequence: CDR1 SGDLS, CDR2 YYNGEE. V lost 0 bases, J lost 5 bases, and 21 bases lay in between. With respect to this clonotype: Its antigen is undetermined.

Stated treatment: approximately nine-day PBMC culture with coronavirus spike peptide pools or control peptides (ViraFEST assay). ViraFEST used peptide pools to expand antigen-specific T cells before TCR sequencing. Sequencing of the DNA from cultured CD4+ T cells was carried out with the Oncomine TCR Beta short-read assay. MiXCR, run by TCRdb on the PCR reads, gives a single entry per CDR3 protein. The sample comprises fewer than 15,000 distinct CDR3 sequences, roughly 57% of which are singletons, and approximately 8% rests with the top ten. This receptor was identified in a human donor who had recovered from COVID-19. The specimen was CD4+ T cells from blood, cultured in vitro. The chain has TRBV9 and TRBJ2-7, with a possible D match to TRBD1 (6 bases). CDR3 sequence (DNA): TGTGCCAGCAGCGTAGGCCTCACAGGGAGAAGAATGGACGAGCAGTACTTC. This encodes CASSVGLTGRRMDEQYF.